The T cell receptor (beta chain) under discussion was sequenced for a study of cytomegalovirus exposure and HLA in healthy donors. Looking at the study overall: From about 179 million T cells, an earlier analysis saw roughly 100 million unique TCR beta sequences. There were approximately 400 genotyped donors. Of these, about 80% fell in the genetic ancestry cluster associated with self-reported Caucasian donors. Regarding the study as a whole: Per a later analysis, HLA-associated TCR beta chains showed more clonal expansion than other, equally common TCR beta chains.

Points on this clone: What it recognizes is unknown.

A multiplex PCR was run with 60 Vbeta primers and 13 Jbeta primers. Sequenced by immunoSEQ multiplex PCR; TCRdb stores in-frame clones only, minus some. This table has under 150,000 clones, 67% appearing once. Germline CDR1 reads SQVTM; CDR2 reads ANQGSEA. The CDR3 loop spans 15 amino acids. V was clipped by 4 bases and J by 0 bases, with 14 bases between them. The sequenced material came from PBMCs. The clonotype was recovered from a young man in good health and CMV-seropositive. This chain connects TRBV29-1 to TRBJ2-3; D possibly corresponds to TRBD2 (7 bases). CDR3 DNA: TGCAGCGTTGCAGGGAGGGGGGACAGCACAGATACGCAGTATTTT. Translation: CSVAGRGDSTDTQYF.